The 24 T cell receptor beta chains reported below all come from one sample, sequenced in a study of blood T cell repertoires in COVID-19. Assay used: immunoSEQ multiplex PCR; TCRdb lists only in-frame clones, some missing. This sample has 250,000 to 350,000 clones, with about four fifths found just once. Specimen: peripheral blood. The receptors originated from a person between 65 and 79 years old with COVID-19, enrolled during active disease.

The V call is TRBV28, the J call TRBJ1-5, with D possibly matching TRBD1 (5 bases). Germline V CDR1 and CDR2: MDHEN, SYDVKM. The CDR3 runs to 15 residues. The V end lost 5 bases, the J end lost 4 bases, and 15 bases lay between the germline ends. The CDR3 here is CASSIGHPGNQPQHF. The DNA for the CDR3 is TGTGCCAGCAGTATCGGACACCCTGGGAATCAGCCCCAGCATTTT. Drawing the rest from reference TRBV28 and TRBJ1-5, the complete variable domain is DVKVTQSSRYLVKRTGEKVFLECVQDMDHENMFWYRQDPGLGLRLIYFSYDVKMKEKGDIPEGYSVSREKKERFSLILESASTNQTSMYLCASSIGHPGNQPQHFGDGTRLSIL.

The sample holds one count of this clone. V is TRBV5-1 and J is TRBJ1-2, with 10 bases that match TRBD1. CDR3 length equals 18 residues. With V trimmed by 0 bases and J by 4 bases, 12 bases remained unmatched. The germline V gene has CDR1 SGHRS and CDR2 YFSETQ. CDR3 in amino acids: CASSLDPPRDRGIYGYTF. The CDR3 DNA sequence: TGCGCCAGCAGCTTGGACCCTCCCCGGGACAGGGGAATCTATGGCTACACCTTC.

The chain uses TRBV13 and TRBJ2-5; D possibly corresponds to TRBD2 (5 bases). With 4 bases removed from V and 3 bases from J, the gap between germline ends came to 6 bases. The CDR3 is 12 amino acids. Looked up from germline, CDR1 is PRHDT and CDR2 is FYEKMQ (reference sequence). As DNA, the CDR3 is TGTGCCAGCAGCTCAGCGGAAGAGACCCAGTACTTC. This translates into CASSSAEETQYF.

V gene TRBV11-3 combines with J gene TRBJ2-3, with 7 bases lining up with TRBD1. The CDR3 has 16 amino acids. Losses at the gene ends were 1 base for V and 5 bases for J; bases not matched to a gene: 9. CDR1 SGHNT and CDR2 YENEEA come from the germline V gene. DNA for the CDR3: TGTGCCAGCAGCTTAGGTCCACAGGGGATGGGAGATACGCAGTATTTT. Translating it yields CASSLGPQGMGDTQYF.

CDR3 in amino acids: CASRAGNYGYTF. The CDR3 bases are TGTGCCAGCAGGGCCGGGAACTATGGCTACACCTTC. The chain joins TRBV2 to TRBJ1-2; unclear D gene. The V end was cut by 6 bases, the J end by 2 bases, with 7 bases between. Germline CDR1 and CDR2: SNHLY and FYNNEI. CDR3 length equals 12 residues.

This clone showed up just a few times. This chain links TRBV9 with TRBJ1-5; D uncertain. V was pared by 7 bases and J by 5 bases, with 22 bases between. The CDR3 has 16 amino acids. Germline assignment: CDR1 SGDLS and CDR2 YYNGEE. CDR3 loop: CASWFGRRGGHQPQHF. The CDR3 DNA is TGTGCCAGCTGGTTCGGCCGAAGAGGCGGCCATCAGCCCCAGCATTTT.

The V and J genes are TRBV9 and TRBJ2-2; 8 bases are a match to TRBD2. Germline assignment: CDR1 SGDLS and CDR2 YYNGEE. V was pared by 4 bases and J by 0 bases, with 5 bases of the junction left unmatched. The CDR3 contains 16 residues. The CDR3 protein is CASSPRGDTNTGELFF. The CDR3 bases are TGTGCCAGCAGCCCGCGGGGGGACACGAACACCGGGGAGCTGTTTTTT.

This sequence joins TRBV14 and TRBJ1-6; 7 bases line up with TRBD1. CDR3 length: 15 amino acids. Germline CDR1 is SGHDN and CDR2 is FVKESK. The trim removed 4 bases at V and 7 bases at J, leaving 7 bases unmatched. The CDR3 is CASSPTRGQNSPLHF. CDR3 DNA: TGTGCCAGCAGCCCTACGAGGGGACAGAATTCACCCCTCCACTTT.

This clone was seen only a few times. The rearrangement links TRBV19 to TRBJ2-3; TRBD2 aligns across 7 bases. This CDR3 has 15 residues. V was clipped by 4 bases and J by 2 bases; unmatched bases: 6. The germline CDR1 and CDR2 sequences are LNHDA and SQIVND (reference sequence). This CDR3 reads CASSSGGAYTDTQYF. The CDR3 coding sequence is TGTGCCAGTAGTAGCGGGGGTGCTTACACAGATACGCAGTATTTT.

The chain has TRBV7-9 and TRBJ2-7; TRBD2 matches at 9 bases. The CDR3 has 15 residues. The V gene's germline CDR1 is SEHNR and CDR2 FQNEAQ (reference sequence). The V gene end was trimmed by 1 base and the J gene end by 0 bases; junction bases not matched to a gene: 1. CDR3 DNA: TGTGCCAGCAGCTTAGGAGCGGGAGGCTCCTACGAGCAGTACTTC. Amino acid sequence: CASSLGAGGSYEQYF.

V usage is TRBV7-8 and J usage is TRBJ1-4; a weak D match, TRBD1 (5 bases). V dropped 5 bases and J dropped 8 bases, with 21 bases sitting between them. Germline values: CDR1 SGHVS, CDR2 FQNEAQ. The CDR3 runs to 16 residues. The CDR3 reads CASSQSGLSGKEKLFF. CDR3 DNA sequence: TGTGCCAGCAGCCAATCAGGGTTGAGTGGCAAAGAAAAACTGTTTTTT.

This chain uses TRBV19 with TRBJ1-6; TRBD1 agrees at 8 bases. After removal of 4 bases from V and 8 bases from J, the junction contained 7 bases not matched to a gene. Germline-derived CDR1 and CDR2 are LNHDA and SQIVND (reference sequence). This CDR3 comprises 15 residues. CDR3 in DNA: TGTGCCAGTAGTAAGAGGACAGGGTTGGATTCACCCCTCCACTTT. Residues: CASSKRTGLDSPLHF.

This chain joins TRBV5-1 and TRBJ1-2; 8 positions match TRBD1. V was clipped by 2 bases and J by 8 bases; unmatched bases: 5. This CDR3 spans 13 amino acids. Germline CDR1 SGHRS, CDR2 YFSETQ. This CDR3 is CASSFGQGEGYTF. Here the CDR3 DNA reads TGCGCCAGCAGCTTTGGACAGGGCGAAGGCTACACCTTC.

The chain employs TRBV14 and TRBJ2-7, with 7 nucleotides matching TRBD1. Germline trimming cut 4 bases from V and 2 bases from J; bases unmatched to any gene: 11. The germline V gene encodes CDR1 SGHDN and CDR2 FVKESK. The CDR3 runs 16 residues. The CDR3 bases are TGTGCCAGCAGCCCCCTACAGGGGAAGGGTCCCTACGAGCAGTACTTC. The encoded protein is CASSPLQGKGPYEQYF. Full variable domain (rest looked up from reference TRBV14 and TRBJ2-7): EAGVTQFPSHSVIEKGQTVTLRCDPISGHDNLYWYRRVMGKEIKFLLHFVKESKQDESGMPNNRFLAERTGGTYSTLKVQPAELEDSGVYFCASSPLQGKGPYEQYFGPGTRLTVT.

The chain carries TRBV9 and TRBJ1-4; the match to TRBD1 covers 8 bases. This CDR3 has 17 residues. Germline trimming cut 3 bases from V and 3 bases from J; bases unmatched to any gene: 10. Looked up from germline, CDR1 is SGDLS and CDR2 is YYNGEE. As DNA, the CDR3 is TGTGCCAGCAGCGGTTTGGGCAGGGGGCTCGCTAATGAAAAACTGTTTTTT. It specifies CASSGLGRGLANEKLFF.

This sequence joins TRBV7-9 and TRBJ2-5; 8 bases map to TRBD1. V lost 5 bases to trimming and J lost 2 bases; unmatched junction nucleotides: 7. The CDR3 runs 15 residues. Germline assignment: CDR1 SEHNR and CDR2 FQNEAQ (reference sequence). The CDR3 sequence: CASSVRQGRQETQYF. CDR3 DNA sequence: TGTGCCAGCAGCGTCCGACAGGGGAGGCAAGAGACCCAGTACTTC. Looking up the rest from reference TRBV7-9 and TRBJ2-5 gives the full variable domain: DTGVSQNPRHKITKRGQNVTFRCDPISEHNRLYWYRQTLGQGPEFLTYFQNEAQLEKSRLLSDRFSAERPKGSFSTLEIQRTEQGDSAMYLCASSVRQGRQETQYFGPGTRLLVL.

The chain combines TRBV6-5 with TRBJ2-1; 8 bases align to TRBD1. This CDR3 has 14 amino acids. CDR1 and CDR2 (germline): MNHEY, SVGAGI. V dropped 7 bases and J dropped 5; count of bases not matched to a gene: 7. Here the CDR3 DNA reads TGTGCCAGCACCACGGACAGGGTAAACAATGAGCAGTTCTTC. Encoded protein: CASTTDRVNNEQFF.

The chain employs TRBV7-2 and TRBJ1-2; D is unresolved. V was pared by 2 bases and J by 4 bases, with 14 bases between. This CDR3 has 15 amino acids. Germline V gene data show CDR1 as SGHTA and CDR2 as FQGNSA. CDR3 residues: CASSLRATESYGYTF. The CDR3 coding sequence is TGTGCCAGCAGCTTAAGAGCGACCGAATCCTATGGCTACACCTTC. The full variable domain, its missing parts supplied by reference TRBV7-2 and TRBJ1-2, is GAGVSQSPSNKVTEKGKDVELRCDPISGHTALYWYRQSLGQGLEFLIYFQGNSAPDKSGLPSDRFSAERTGGSVSTLTIQRTQQEDSAVYLCASSLRATESYGYTFGSGTRLTVV.

The chain uses TRBV25-1 and TRBJ2-3; D may be TRBD2 (5 bases). Germline CDR1 MGHDK, CDR2 SYGVNS. This CDR3 contains 16 residues. V was trimmed by 6 bases and J by 0 bases, leaving 16 bases between them. The CDR3 nucleotides are TGTGCCAGCAGGCCCGGTGGTGGGGAGAGCACAGATACGCAGTATTTT. It yields the protein CASRPGGGESTDTQYF.

The chain uses TRBV28 and TRBJ1-5; D is undetermined. CDR1 is MDHEN and CDR2 is SYDVKM in the germline V gene. Between the trimmed V and J ends, which lost 9 bases and 1 base, there was a span of 10 bases. The CDR3 totals 13 residues. CDR3 sequence: CASAGRSNQPQHF. CDR3 bases: TGTGCCAGTGCTGGTCGGAGCAATCAGCCCCAGCATTTT. The full variable domain, completed using reference TRBV28 and TRBJ1-5, is DVKVTQSSRYLVKRTGEKVFLECVQDMDHENMFWYRQDPGLGLRLIYFSYDVKMKEKGDIPEGYSVSREKKERFSLILESASTNQTSMYLCASAGRSNQPQHFGDGTRLSIL.

The chain employs TRBV7-2 and TRBJ2-7; D gene ambiguous. The germline CDR1 and CDR2 sequences are SGHTA and FQGNSA. With 2 bases removed from V and 5 bases from J, the gap between germline ends came to 19 bases. CDR3 size: 16 residues. CDR3 coding DNA: TGTGCCAGCAGCTTATCCGGTGTGATTTTGAATCACGAGCAGTACTTC. Amino acids: CASSLSGVILNHEQYF.

This chain joins TRBV28 and TRBJ1-6, with a tentative D call TRBD1 (6 bases). The CDR3 runs 15 residues. Germline V lookup: CDR1 MDHEN, CDR2 SYDVKM. This CDR3 is CAAGATGATNSPLHF. CDR3 nucleotide sequence: TGTGCAGCAGGGGCCACGGGCGCCACAAATTCACCCCTCCACTTT.

The chain combines TRBV7-2 with TRBJ1-3, with 11 bases matching TRBD1. Per germline, CDR1 SGHTA and CDR2 FQGNSA. The V and J ends lost 2 bases and 6 bases, in that order; junction bases with no gene match: 9. The CDR3 length is 17 residues. The CDR3 DNA follows: TGTGCCAGCAGCTTAAGGGGGACAGGGGGATTGAAAAACACCATATATTTT. Encoded protein: CASSLRGTGGLKNTIYF.

This clone was picked up a small number of times. The chain joins TRBV2 to TRBJ2-7; 8 bases are a match to TRBD1. Trimming took 5 bases from V and 3 from J; bases not matched to a gene: 9. CDR3 length equals 15 residues. CDR1 SNHLY and CDR2 FYNNEI come from the germline V gene. The CDR3 here is CASSPPDRVIYEQYF. The CDR3 region has the DNA TGTGCCAGCAGTCCCCCGGACAGGGTAATCTACGAGCAGTACTTC.